A selection of T cell receptor beta chains follows, all from one sample in a study of blood T cell repertoires in COVID-19. Assay: immunoSEQ multiplex PCR; the TCRdb copy retains only in-frame clones and omits some. This table holds about 92,000 clones, around three quarters found once. The specimen was peripheral blood. The receptors shown here come from a man over 45 who had recovered from COVID-19. Each CDR3 is given with its conserved first and last residue.

j_call: TRBJ2-6
v_call: TRBV5-1
cdr3_aa: CASLDHSGANVLTF

j_call: TRBJ1-2
v_call: TRBV5-1
cdr3_aa: CASRIGTEVYGYTF

j_call: TRBJ2-7
v_call: TRBV29-1
cdr3_aa: CSVEERTGRRSYEQYF

j_call: TRBJ2-1
v_call: TRBV10-3
cdr3_aa: CAIRLGNEQFF

j_call: TRBJ2-5
v_call: TRBV3-1/TRBV3-2
cdr3_aa: CASSPYLSGGTETQYF

j_call: TRBJ1-1
v_call: TRBV7-9
cdr3_aa: CASSKQGLATEAFF

j_call: TRBJ2-5
v_call: TRBV6-2/TRBV6-3
cdr3_aa: CASSATGERWETQYF

j_call: TRBJ1-2
v_call: TRBV18
cdr3_aa: CASSPRGHGYTF

j_call: TRBJ2-3
v_call: TRBV5-5
cdr3_aa: CASSLQPRAGGTDTQYF

j_call: TRBJ2-3
v_call: TRBV6-5
cdr3_aa: CASSYSWPGRTDTQYF

j_call: TRBJ2-3
v_call: TRBV7-9
cdr3_aa: CASSLETSGLPRTQYF

j_call: TRBJ1-1
v_call: TRBV5-1
cdr3_aa: CASSLATGGAAEAFF

j_call: TRBJ2-5
v_call: TRBV11-2
cdr3_aa: CASSQQGWGETQYF

j_call: TRBJ1-6
v_call: TRBV5-8
cdr3_aa: CASSLFSLGQANYNSPLHF

j_call: TRBJ2-1
v_call: TRBV19
cdr3_aa: CASSSSGSFHNEQFF

j_call: TRBJ2-5
v_call: TRBV7-6
cdr3_aa: CASSRDRVEETQYF

j_call: TRBJ1-2
v_call: TRBV6-5
cdr3_aa: CASSYRGGRDYGYTF

j_call: TRBJ2-7
v_call: TRBV14
cdr3_aa: CASSLVYRENPYEQYF

j_call: TRBJ1-6
v_call: TRBV5-1
cdr3_aa: CASSLVGQNNSPLHF

j_call: TRBJ2-7
v_call: TRBV7-9
cdr3_aa: CASSLDGISSYEQYF

j_call: TRBJ1-1
v_call: TRBV18
cdr3_aa: CASSPTGIMNTEAFF

j_call: TRBJ1-1
v_call: TRBV19
cdr3_aa: CASSQGLDTEAFF

j_call: TRBJ1-1
v_call: TRBV5-1
cdr3_aa: CASSSGSNMNTEAFF

j_call: TRBJ2-3
v_call: TRBV19
cdr3_aa: CASSISPGLAGPDTQYF

j_call: TRBJ1-2
v_call: TRBV7-9
cdr3_aa: CASSLGHGYEGYTF

j_call: TRBJ2-7
v_call: TRBV7-6
cdr3_aa: CASSFGLAGGYEQYF

j_call: TRBJ1-3
v_call: TRBV25-1
cdr3_aa: CASSQANTIYF

j_call: TRBJ2-3
v_call: TRBV9
cdr3_aa: CASSTRETNTQYF

j_call: TRBJ2-1
v_call: TRBV5-6
cdr3_aa: CASSLDEQAGPDEQFF

j_call: TRBJ2-3
v_call: TRBV7-2
cdr3_aa: CASSLDGRETDTQYF

j_call: TRBJ2-2
v_call: TRBV10-2
cdr3_aa: CASRGTSVTGELFF

j_call: TRBJ2-7
v_call: TRBV7-2
cdr3_aa: CASRGPPGEVQYF

j_call: TRBJ2-7
v_call: TRBV11-3
cdr3_aa: CASSFGTLYEQYF

j_call: TRBJ1-2
v_call: TRBV5-6
cdr3_aa: CASSPGGVFYGYTF

j_call: TRBJ2-7
v_call: TRBV6-5
cdr3_aa: CASQNSYEQYF

j_call: TRBJ1-6
v_call: TRBV27
cdr3_aa: CASSQGESPLHF

j_call: TRBJ2-2
v_call: TRBV5-5
cdr3_aa: CASSLFRLAPGELFF

j_call: TRBJ2-3
v_call: TRBV7-3
cdr3_aa: CASSPTSGGSDTQYF

j_call: TRBJ2-3
v_call: TRBV9
cdr3_aa: CASSVGTSGGHHTQYF

j_call: TRBJ1-1
v_call: TRBV18
cdr3_aa: CASSPLLNRGTDTEAFF

j_call: TRBJ2-1
v_call: TRBV7-3
cdr3_aa: CASSLTGGRSFNEQFF

j_call: TRBJ2-7
v_call: TRBV27
cdr3_aa: CASSNRGSGSDEQYF

j_call: TRBJ1-2
v_call: TRBV6-1
cdr3_aa: CASSERQGWDGYTF

j_call: TRBJ2-7
v_call: TRBV19
cdr3_aa: CASSISWGPYEQYF

j_call: TRBJ2-3
v_call: TRBV7-9
cdr3_aa: CASRKTSGTDTQYF

j_call: TRBJ1-1
v_call: TRBV2
cdr3_aa: CASSEEGVGLNTEAFF

j_call: TRBJ1-5
v_call: TRBV11-1
cdr3_aa: CASSLLEDQPQHF

j_call: TRBJ2-1
v_call: TRBV11-3
cdr3_aa: CASSLSQKPRGNEQFF

j_call: TRBJ1-6
v_call: TRBV6-5
cdr3_aa: CASSYSGREGSPLHF

j_call: TRBJ1-4
v_call: TRBV27
cdr3_aa: CASSPSRATNEKLFF

j_call: TRBJ2-3
v_call: TRBV7-3
cdr3_aa: CASSPGTDTQYF

j_call: TRBJ2-7
v_call: TRBV6-1
cdr3_aa: CASSDREWGEQYF

j_call: TRBJ1-1
v_call: TRBV6-5
cdr3_aa: CASREGQGRTEAFF

j_call: TRBJ1-5
v_call: TRBV7-9
cdr3_aa: CASSLDRNQPQHF

j_call: TRBJ2-1
v_call: TRBV5-4
cdr3_aa: CASSPPGQTYNEQFF

j_call: TRBJ2-7
v_call: TRBV27
cdr3_aa: CASSLVRDYEQYF

j_call: TRBJ2-7
v_call: TRBV6-5
cdr3_aa: CASSGFGRGGEQYF

j_call: TRBJ1-1
v_call: TRBV5-1
cdr3_aa: CASSLASGVGTEAFF